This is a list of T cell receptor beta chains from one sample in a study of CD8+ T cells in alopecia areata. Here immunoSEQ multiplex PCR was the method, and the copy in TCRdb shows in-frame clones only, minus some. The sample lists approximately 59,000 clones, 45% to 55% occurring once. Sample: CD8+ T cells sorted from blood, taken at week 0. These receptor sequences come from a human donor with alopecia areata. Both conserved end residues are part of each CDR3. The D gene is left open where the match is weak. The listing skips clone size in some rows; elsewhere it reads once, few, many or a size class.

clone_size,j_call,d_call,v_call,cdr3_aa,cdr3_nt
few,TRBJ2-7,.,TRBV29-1,CSVRGQNYEQYF,TGCAGCGTGAGGGGACAAAACTACGAGCAGTACTTC
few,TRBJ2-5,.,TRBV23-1,CASSHPSPHGETQYF,TGCGCCAGCAGTCATCCATCTCCCCACGGGGAGACCCAGTACTTC
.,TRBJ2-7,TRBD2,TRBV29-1,CSVPSGRREQYF,TGCAGCGTTCCTAGCGGGAGGAGGGAGCAGTACTTC
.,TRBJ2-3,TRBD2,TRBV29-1,CSGRGFIAGGRTDTQYF,TGCAGCGGGAGGGGCTTTATAGCGGGAGGAAGGACAGATACGCAGTATTTT
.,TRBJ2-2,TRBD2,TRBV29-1,CSVVGLAGPYTGELFF,TGCAGCGTTGTAGGGCTAGCGGGGCCCTACACCGGGGAGCTGTTTTTT
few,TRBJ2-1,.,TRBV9,CASSPPPGDEQFF,TGTGCCAGCAGCCCCCCGCCTGGGGATGAGCAGTTCTTC
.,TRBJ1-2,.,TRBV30,CAWSVGWGNYGYTF,TGTGCCTGGAGTGTCGGTTGGGGAAACTATGGCTACACCTTC
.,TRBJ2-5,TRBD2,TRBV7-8,CASSLEVPRLAAWGQTQYF,TGTGCCAGCAGCTTAGAAGTTCCGCGACTAGCGGCCTGGGGGCAGACCCAGTACTTC
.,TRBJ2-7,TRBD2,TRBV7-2,CASSFDRPGLAAYEQYF,TGTGCCAGCAGCTTTGACCGACCGGGACTAGCGGCTTACGAGCAGTACTTC
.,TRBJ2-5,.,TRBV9,CASSATGTAQETQYF,TGTGCCAGCAGCGCCACCGGGACGGCGCAAGAGACCCAGTACTTC
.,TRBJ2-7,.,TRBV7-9,CASSLEGTPYEQYF,TGTGCCAGCAGCTTGGAGGGGACCCCCTACGAGCAGTACTTC
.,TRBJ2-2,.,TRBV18,CASSPGGGELFF,TGTGCCAGCTCACCAGGAGGCGGGGAGCTGTTTTTT
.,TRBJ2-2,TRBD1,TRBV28,CASSPGQGDTGELFF,TGTGCCAGCAGCCCGGGACAGGGAGATACCGGGGAGCTGTTTTTT
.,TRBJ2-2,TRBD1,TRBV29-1,CSVEERTGVTGELFF,TGCAGCGTTGAAGAACGGACAGGGGTCACCGGGGAGCTGTTTTTT
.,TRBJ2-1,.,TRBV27,CASSRGALNEQFF,TGTGCCAGCAGTCGCGGTGCCCTCAATGAGCAGTTCTTC
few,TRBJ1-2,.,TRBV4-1,CASSQGIALVEGANYGYTF,TGCGCCAGCAGCCAAGGGATTGCCCTCGTGGAGGGGGCTAACTATGGCTACACCTTC
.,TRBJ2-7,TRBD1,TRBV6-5,CATTGTEPEQYF,TGTGCCACCACAGGGACAGAACCTGAGCAGTACTTC
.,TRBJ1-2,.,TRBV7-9,CASSLVGGTSNYGYTF,TGTGCCAGCAGCTTAGTAGGTGGGACCTCTAACTATGGCTACACCTTC
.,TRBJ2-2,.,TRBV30,CAWSGGRTYTGELFF,TGTGCCTGGAGTGGAGGACGTACCTACACCGGGGAGCTGTTTTTT
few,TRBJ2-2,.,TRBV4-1,CASSQEISGELFF,TGCGCCAGCAGTCAAGAAATCAGCGGGGAGCTGTTTTTT
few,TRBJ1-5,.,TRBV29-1,CSARSENQPQHF,TGCAGCGCAAGGTCCGAAAATCAGCCCCAGCATTTT
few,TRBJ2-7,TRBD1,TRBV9,CASSEGTGDEQYF,TGTGCCAGCAGCGAGGGGACAGGCGACGAGCAGTACTTC
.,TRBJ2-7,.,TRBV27,CASRSISGRSYEQYF,TGTGCCAGCAGATCGATCAGTGGGCGCTCCTACGAGCAGTACTTC
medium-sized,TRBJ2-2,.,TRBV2,CASSEEPGELFF,TGTGCCAGCAGTGAAGAACCCGGGGAGCTGTTTTTT
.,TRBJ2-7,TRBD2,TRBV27,CASSGTRGFEQYF,TGTGCCAGCAGTGGGACTAGAGGTTTCGAGCAGTACTTC
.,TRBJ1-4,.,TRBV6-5,CASSYSVGGNEKLFF,TGTGCCAGCAGTTACTCGGTCGGGGGTAATGAAAAACTGTTTTTT
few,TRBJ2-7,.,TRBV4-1,CASSQGGHYEQYF,TGCGCCAGCAGCCAAGGCGGACACTACGAGCAGTACTTC
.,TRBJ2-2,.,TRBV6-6,CASSYSGGPGELFF,TGTGCCAGCAGTTACTCAGGGGGACCCGGGGAGCTGTTTTTT
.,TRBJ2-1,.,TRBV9,CASSVAKHNEQFF,TGTGCCAGCAGCGTAGCGAAACACAATGAGCAGTTCTTC